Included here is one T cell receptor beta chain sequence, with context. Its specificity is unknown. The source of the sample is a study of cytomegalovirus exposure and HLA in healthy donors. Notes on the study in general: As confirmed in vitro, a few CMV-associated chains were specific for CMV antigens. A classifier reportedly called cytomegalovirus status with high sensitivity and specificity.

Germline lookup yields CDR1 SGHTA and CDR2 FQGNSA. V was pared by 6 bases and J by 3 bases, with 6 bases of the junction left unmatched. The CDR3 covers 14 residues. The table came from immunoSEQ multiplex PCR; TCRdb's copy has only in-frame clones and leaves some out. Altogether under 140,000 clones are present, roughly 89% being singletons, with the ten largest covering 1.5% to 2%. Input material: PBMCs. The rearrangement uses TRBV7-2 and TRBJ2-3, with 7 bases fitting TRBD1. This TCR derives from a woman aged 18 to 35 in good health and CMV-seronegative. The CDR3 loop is CASRPGGWTDTQYF. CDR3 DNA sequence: TGTGCCAGCAGACCAGGGGGTTGGACAGATACGCAGTATTTT. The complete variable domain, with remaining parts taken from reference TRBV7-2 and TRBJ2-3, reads GAGVSQSPSNKVTEKGKDVELRCDPISGHTALYWYRQSLGQGLEFLIYFQGNSAPDKSGLPSDRFSAERTGGSVSTLTIQRTQQEDSAVYLCASRPGGWTDTQYFGPGTRLTVL.